A selection of T cell receptor beta chains follows, all from one sample in a study of vaccination and CD4 T cells after COVID-19. Their target antigens are unknown. From the PCR reads, TCRdb called clonotypes with MiXCR, one entry per CDR3 protein. Among about 26,000 distinct CDR3 sequences listed, less than 60% were seen once. Sequencing was performed on CD4+ T cells from blood, cultured in vitro, taken before SARS-CoV-2 vaccination. These receptors came from a human donor who received a COVID-19 vaccine. The CDR3 runs from the conserved cysteine through the conserved F or W. A D gene is named only where the DNA matches it firmly. Size is omitted from some rows. Given values are once, few, many or a class for expanded clones.

V gene: TRBV30; D gene: -; clone size: few; J gene: TRBJ1-3; CDR3 length: 15; CDR3 DNA: TGTGCCTGGAGTTCAGGAACCAACTCTGGAAACACCATATATTTT; CDR3 protein: CAWSSGTNSGNTIYF
V gene: TRBV10-3; D gene: TRBD1; clone size: -; J gene: TRBJ1-3; CDR3 length: 14; CDR3 DNA: TGTGCCATCGGGGGACAGGCACCCGCGAACACCATATATTTT; CDR3 protein: CAIGGQAPANTIYF
V gene: TRBV5-3; D gene: TRBD1; clone size: -; J gene: TRBJ1-2; CDR3 length: 14; CDR3 DNA: TGTGCCAGAAGCTTTGGGACAGGGGTTTATGGCTACACCTTC; CDR3 protein: CARSFGTGVYGYTF
V gene: TRBV6-1; D gene: TRBD2; clone size: -; J gene: TRBJ2-1; CDR3 length: 16; CDR3 DNA: TGTGCCAGCAGTGGGTTGACCCTAGCGGGGGGGGTGAATCAGTTCTTC; CDR3 protein: CASSGLTLAGGVNQFF
V gene: TRBV6-5; D gene: TRBD1; clone size: -; J gene: TRBJ1-3; CDR3 length: 14; CDR3 DNA: TGTGCCAGCAGTTACGGACAGGGTGGAAACACCATATATTTT; CDR3 protein: CASSYGQGGNTIYF
V gene: TRBV7-3; D gene: TRBD1; clone size: -; J gene: TRBJ1-6; CDR3 length: 15; CDR3 DNA: TGTGCCAGCAGCCAGGGACAGGGGGCGAATTCACCCCTCCACTTT; CDR3 protein: CASSQGQGANSPLHF
V gene: TRBV20-1; D gene: -; clone size: -; J gene: TRBJ1-3; CDR3 length: 15; CDR3 DNA: TGCAGTGCTAGAGACCATAGGGGGACTGGAAACACCATATATTTT; CDR3 protein: CSARDHRGTGNTIYF
V gene: TRBV20-1; D gene: TRBD1; clone size: few; J gene: TRBJ2-2; CDR3 length: 17; CDR3 DNA: TGCAGTGCTAGAGATTCCAGGACAGGGGCGAGGACCGGGGAGCTGTTTTTT; CDR3 protein: CSARDSRTGARTGELFF
V gene: TRBV7-8; D gene: -; clone size: few; J gene: TRBJ2-2; CDR3 length: 16; CDR3 DNA: TGTGCCAGCAGCCTTAAATGGACAGATCCAACCGGGGAGCTGTTTTTT; CDR3 protein: CASSLKWTDPTGELFF
V gene: TRBV20-1; D gene: -; clone size: -; J gene: TRBJ2-7; CDR3 length: 14; CDR3 DNA: TGCAGTGCTAGAAAAAGGAGGGTCGGGGACGAGCAGTACTTC; CDR3 protein: CSARKRRVGDEQYF
V gene: TRBV7-2; D gene: TRBD2; clone size: -; J gene: TRBJ2-5; CDR3 length: 20; CDR3 DNA: TGTGCCAGCAGCCCAGATCGGCCACTAGCGGGGGGGACTAACCAAGAGACCCAGTACTTC; CDR3 protein: CASSPDRPLAGGTNQETQYF
V gene: TRBV20-1; D gene: TRBD2; clone size: -; J gene: TRBJ2-5; CDR3 length: 18; CDR3 DNA: TGCAGTGCTAGAGACGCCCTACCACTAGCGGGGGGAGGGGAGACCCAGTACTTC; CDR3 protein: CSARDALPLAGGGETQYF
V gene: TRBV6-5; D gene: -; clone size: few; J gene: TRBJ2-3; CDR3 length: 16; CDR3 DNA: TGTGCCAGCAGTTACTCGTCGGGCCTGGGCGCAGATACGCAGTATTTT; CDR3 protein: CASSYSSGLGADTQYF
V gene: TRBV5-1; D gene: -; clone size: few; J gene: TRBJ1-1; CDR3 length: 13; CDR3 DNA: TGCGCCAGCAGCCCTTGGATGAACACTGAAGCTTTCTTT; CDR3 protein: CASSPWMNTEAFF
V gene: TRBV20-1; D gene: -; clone size: -; J gene: TRBJ1-5; CDR3 length: 15; CDR3 DNA: TGCAGTGCTAGGAAACCGGGGGGAGGAAATCAGCCCCAGCATTTT; CDR3 protein: CSARKPGGGNQPQHF
V gene: TRBV19; D gene: -; clone size: -; J gene: TRBJ1-2; CDR3 length: 12; CDR3 DNA: TGTGCCACACAGGGAAGGACCACTGGCTACACCTTC; CDR3 protein: CATQGRTTGYTF
V gene: TRBV6-5; D gene: TRBD1; clone size: few; J gene: TRBJ2-2; CDR3 length: 16; CDR3 DNA: TGTGCCAGCAGTTACCGCCGGACAGGGAGGACCGGGGAGCTGTTTTTT; CDR3 protein: CASSYRRTGRTGELFF
V gene: TRBV6-7; D gene: -; clone size: -; J gene: TRBJ1-6; CDR3 length: 17; CDR3 DNA: TGTGCCACCCACTCCACCCGATGGCACGTCTGGAATTCACCCCTCCACTTT; CDR3 protein: CATHSTRWHVWNSPLHF
V gene: TRBV7-3; D gene: -; clone size: -; J gene: TRBJ1-1; CDR3 length: 14; CDR3 DNA: TGTGCCAGCAGCTTAGCAGGGTATAACACTGAAGCTTTCTTT; CDR3 protein: CASSLAGYNTEAFF
V gene: TRBV24-1; D gene: -; clone size: few; J gene: TRBJ2-3; CDR3 length: 14; CDR3 DNA: TGTGCCACCAGTGAGCCAGTGGGCACAGATACGCAGTATTTT; CDR3 protein: CATSEPVGTDTQYF
V gene: TRBV6-1; D gene: TRBD1; clone size: -; J gene: TRBJ1-3; CDR3 length: 16; CDR3 DNA: TGTGCCAGCAGTAGAAGGCCGGGACAGGGGAGAAACACCATATATTTT; CDR3 protein: CASSRRPGQGRNTIYF
V gene: TRBV5-1; D gene: -; clone size: -; J gene: TRBJ1-1; CDR3 length: 14; CDR3 DNA: TGCGCCAGCAGCCCGGCAGGGGCGGGCACTGAAGCTTTCTTT; CDR3 protein: CASSPAGAGTEAFF
V gene: TRBV2; D gene: -; clone size: once; J gene: TRBJ2-7; CDR3 length: 14; CDR3 DNA: TGTGCCAGCAACTTAGGGGGTAACGGGGACGAGCAGTACTTC; CDR3 protein: CASNLGGNGDEQYF
V gene: TRBV2; D gene: -; clone size: -; J gene: TRBJ2-7; CDR3 length: 15; CDR3 DNA: TGTGCCAGCAGATGGCCGAAGGGTACACCCTACGAGCAGTACTTC; CDR3 protein: CASRWPKGTPYEQYF
V gene: TRBV6-1; D gene: TRBD2; clone size: -; J gene: TRBJ2-7; CDR3 length: 14; CDR3 DNA: TGTGCCAGCAGTCGACTAGCGGGGGGTTACGAGCAGTACTTC; CDR3 protein: CASSRLAGGYEQYF
V gene: TRBV10-3; D gene: -; clone size: -; J gene: TRBJ1-2; CDR3 length: 16; CDR3 DNA: TGTGCCATCAGTGAGGGGGCGCCCGACTTTAACTATGGCTACACCTTC; CDR3 protein: CAISEGAPDFNYGYTF
V gene: TRBV7-9; D gene: TRBD1; clone size: -; J gene: TRBJ2-3; CDR3 length: 13; CDR3 DNA: TGTGCCAGCAGCCTACAGGGGACAGATACGCAGTATTTT; CDR3 protein: CASSLQGTDTQYF
V gene: TRBV2; D gene: -; clone size: -; J gene: TRBJ2-1; CDR3 length: 16; CDR3 DNA: TGTGCCAGCAGTCCCGCTACCGTCCAGGGTTTGAATGAGCAGTTCTTC; CDR3 protein: CASSPATVQGLNEQFF
V gene: TRBV20-1; D gene: -; clone size: few; J gene: TRBJ1-3; CDR3 length: 11; CDR3 DNA: TGCAGTGCTCAAGTACAGGGTCACATATATTTT; CDR3 protein: CSAQVQGHIYF
V gene: TRBV10-3; D gene: -; clone size: few; J gene: TRBJ1-2; CDR3 length: 13; CDR3 DNA: TGTGCCATCAGTGGGGGGGCTGACTATGGCTACACCTTC; CDR3 protein: CAISGGADYGYTF
V gene: TRBV7-2; D gene: -; clone size: few; J gene: TRBJ2-3; CDR3 length: 15; CDR3 DNA: TGTGCCAGCAGCCCAAGGAGGGGGTGGACAGATACGCAGTATTTT; CDR3 protein: CASSPRRGWTDTQYF
V gene: TRBV27; D gene: -; clone size: -; J gene: TRBJ2-7; CDR3 length: 15; CDR3 DNA: TGTGCCAGCAGTTTAGTACGGGGCGAAGCCTACGAGCAGTACTTC; CDR3 protein: CASSLVRGEAYEQYF
V gene: TRBV20-1; D gene: TRBD1; clone size: few; J gene: TRBJ1-2; CDR3 length: 13; CDR3 DNA: TGCAGTGCTAGGCCGGGACAGGGGTATGGCTACACCTTC; CDR3 protein: CSARPGQGYGYTF
V gene: TRBV20-1; D gene: -; clone size: few; J gene: TRBJ2-5; CDR3 length: 16; CDR3 DNA: TGCAGTGCTAGAGATTGGAAGGACAGCTCACAAGAGACCCAGTACTTC; CDR3 protein: CSARDWKDSSQETQYF
V gene: TRBV14; D gene: TRBD1; clone size: few; J gene: TRBJ1-5; CDR3 length: 17; CDR3 DNA: TGTGCCAGCAGCCAAGGCGCGGGACAGGGAATTGGTCAGCCCCAGCATTTT; CDR3 protein: CASSQGAGQGIGQPQHF
V gene: TRBV30; D gene: TRBD1; clone size: -; J gene: TRBJ1-2; CDR3 length: 14; CDR3 DNA: TGTGCCTGGAAGGCCAGGGGGCAGTCCTATGGCTACACCTTC; CDR3 protein: CAWKARGQSYGYTF
V gene: TRBV6-5; D gene: TRBD1; clone size: few; J gene: TRBJ1-5; CDR3 length: 14; CDR3 DNA: TGTGCCAGCAGTTACCGAACAGGGGGTCAGCCCCAGCATTTT; CDR3 protein: CASSYRTGGQPQHF
V gene: TRBV20-1; D gene: TRBD2; clone size: -; J gene: TRBJ2-3; CDR3 length: 14; CDR3 DNA: TGCAGTGCTAGAAGCGGGGACCGCACAGATACGCAGTATTTT; CDR3 protein: CSARSGDRTDTQYF
V gene: TRBV7-9; D gene: -; clone size: -; J gene: TRBJ2-7; CDR3 length: 13; CDR3 DNA: TGTGCCAGCAGCTTAGAGGCACTCTACGAGCAGTACTTC; CDR3 protein: CASSLEALYEQYF
V gene: TRBV20-1; D gene: -; clone size: -; J gene: TRBJ2-5; CDR3 length: 15; CDR3 DNA: TGCAGTGCTAGAGATGGGGGCGACGACCAAGAGACCCAGTACTTC; CDR3 protein: CSARDGGDDQETQYF
V gene: TRBV14; D gene: TRBD2; clone size: -; J gene: TRBJ2-7; CDR3 length: 15; CDR3 DNA: TGTGCCAGCAGCTCCCGACTAGCGGGGACCTACGAGCAGTACTTC; CDR3 protein: CASSSRLAGTYEQYF
V gene: TRBV7-6; D gene: TRBD2; clone size: -; J gene: TRBJ2-5; CDR3 length: 19; CDR3 DNA: TGTGCCAGCAGCTCGGGACTAGTCCAGTCGTGGGAGTACCAAGAGACCCAGTACTTC; CDR3 protein: CASSSGLVQSWEYQETQYF